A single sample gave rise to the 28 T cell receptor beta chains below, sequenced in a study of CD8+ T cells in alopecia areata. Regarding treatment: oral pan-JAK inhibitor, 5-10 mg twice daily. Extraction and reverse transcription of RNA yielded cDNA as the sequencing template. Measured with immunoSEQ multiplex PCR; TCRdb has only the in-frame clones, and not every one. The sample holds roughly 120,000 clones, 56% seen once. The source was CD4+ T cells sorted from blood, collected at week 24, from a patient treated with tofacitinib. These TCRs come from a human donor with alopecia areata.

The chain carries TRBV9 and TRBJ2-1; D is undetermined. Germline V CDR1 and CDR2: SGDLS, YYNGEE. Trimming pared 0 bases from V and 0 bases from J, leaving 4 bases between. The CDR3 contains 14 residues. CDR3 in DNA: TGTGCCAGCAGCGTAGGGGACTCCTACAATGAGCAGTTCTTC. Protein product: CASSVGDSYNEQFF.

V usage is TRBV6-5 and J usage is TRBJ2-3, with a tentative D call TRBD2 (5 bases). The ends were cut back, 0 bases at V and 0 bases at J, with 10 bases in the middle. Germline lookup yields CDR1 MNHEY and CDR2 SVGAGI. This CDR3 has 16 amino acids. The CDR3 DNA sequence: TGTGCCAGCAGTTACTCCCGGGGAGCTAGCACAGATACGCAGTATTTT. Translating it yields CASSYSRGASTDTQYF.

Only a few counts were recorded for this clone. This CDR3 reads CAIRDSQETQYF. DNA for the CDR3: TGTGCCATCAGGGACAGTCAAGAGACCCAGTACTTC. The chain joins TRBV10-3 to TRBJ2-5, with D tentatively TRBD1 (6 bases). The V gene's germline CDR1 is ENHRY and CDR2 SYGVKD. This CDR3 is built from 12 residues. V dropped 6 bases and J dropped 2 bases, with 7 bases sitting between them.

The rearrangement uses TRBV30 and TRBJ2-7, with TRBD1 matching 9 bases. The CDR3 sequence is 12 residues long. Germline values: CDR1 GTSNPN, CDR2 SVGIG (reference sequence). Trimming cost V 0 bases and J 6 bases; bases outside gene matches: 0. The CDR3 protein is CAWSVQGAEQYF. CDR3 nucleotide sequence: TGTGCCTGGAGTGTACAGGGGGCCGAGCAGTACTTC.

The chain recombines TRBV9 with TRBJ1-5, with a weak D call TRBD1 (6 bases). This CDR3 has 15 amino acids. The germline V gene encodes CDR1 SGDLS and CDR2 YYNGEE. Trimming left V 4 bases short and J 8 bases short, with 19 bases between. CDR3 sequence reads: CASSPGGAAGEPQHF. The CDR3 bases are TGTGCCAGCAGCCCCGGGGGGGCGGCCGGTGAGCCCCAGCATTTT.

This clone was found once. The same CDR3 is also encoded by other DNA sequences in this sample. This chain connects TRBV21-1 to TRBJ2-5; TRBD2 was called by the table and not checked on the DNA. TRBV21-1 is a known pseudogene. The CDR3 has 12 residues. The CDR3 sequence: CASSPPPETQYF. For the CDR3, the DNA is TGTGCCAGCAGCCCCCCTCCAGAGACCCAGTACTTC.

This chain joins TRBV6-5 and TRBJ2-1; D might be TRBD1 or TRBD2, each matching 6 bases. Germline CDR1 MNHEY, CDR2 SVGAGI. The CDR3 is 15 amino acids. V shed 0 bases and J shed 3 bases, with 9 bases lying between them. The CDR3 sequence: CASSYSGGNYNEQFF. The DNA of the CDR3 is TGTGCCAGCAGTTACTCGGGGGGCAACTACAATGAGCAGTTCTTC.

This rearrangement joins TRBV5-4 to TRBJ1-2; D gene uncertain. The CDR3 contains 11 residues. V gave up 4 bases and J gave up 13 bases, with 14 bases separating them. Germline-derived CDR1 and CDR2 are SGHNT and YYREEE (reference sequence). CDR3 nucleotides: TGTGCCAGCAGCAGGACCGTAGATTTCACCTTC. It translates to CASSRTVDFTF. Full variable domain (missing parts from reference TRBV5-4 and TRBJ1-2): ETGVTQSPTHLIKTRGQQVTLRCSSQSGHNTVSWYQQALGQGPQFIFQYYREEENGRGNFPPRFSGLQFPNYSSELNVNALELDDSALYLCASSRTVDFTFGSGTRLTVV.

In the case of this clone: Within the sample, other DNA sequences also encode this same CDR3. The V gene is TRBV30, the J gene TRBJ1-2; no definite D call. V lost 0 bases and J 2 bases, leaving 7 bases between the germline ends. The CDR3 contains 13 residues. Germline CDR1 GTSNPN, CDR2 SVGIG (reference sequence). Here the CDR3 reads CAWSVGSNYGYTF. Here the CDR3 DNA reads TGTGCCTGGAGTGTGGGCAGCAACTATGGCTACACCTTC.

CDR3 loop: CASSFLGLTGELFF. DNA for the CDR3: TGTGCCAGCAGTTTCCTGGGCTTAACCGGGGAGCTGTTTTTT. The V and J genes are TRBV2 and TRBJ2-2; D uncertain. The CDR3 has 14 amino acids. Germline-derived CDR1 and CDR2 are SNHLY and FYNNEI. V lost 5 bases to trimming and J lost 5 bases, with 12 bases between them.

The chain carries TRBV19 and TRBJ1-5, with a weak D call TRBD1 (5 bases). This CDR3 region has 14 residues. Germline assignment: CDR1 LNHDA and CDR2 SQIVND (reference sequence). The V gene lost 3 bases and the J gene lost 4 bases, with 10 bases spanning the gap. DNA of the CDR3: TGTGCCAGTAGTATGGGAGGGGAGAATCAGCCCCAGCATTTT. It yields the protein CASSMGGENQPQHF. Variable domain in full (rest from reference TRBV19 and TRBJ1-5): DGGITQSPKYLFRKEGQNVTLSCEQNLNHDAMYWYRQDPGQGLRLIYYSQIVNDFQKGDIAEGYSVSREKKESFPLTVTSAQKNPTAFYLCASSMGGENQPQHFGDGTRLSIL.

Written as DNA, the CDR3 is TGTGCCTGGAGCCTAAGACAGGGGGATTCACCCCTCCACTTT. Its translation is CAWSLRQGDSPLHF. The chain couples TRBV30 to TRBJ1-6; 9 bases are shared with TRBD1. There are 14 residues in the CDR3. The germline V gene encodes CDR1 GTSNPN and CDR2 SVGIG (reference sequence). J was trimmed by 8 bases and V by 3 bases; bases with no gene match: 5. The full variable domain, with the rest looked up from reference TRBV30 and TRBJ1-6, is SQTIHQWPATLVQPVGSPLSLECTVEGTSNPNLYWYRQAAGRGLQLLFYSVGIGQISSEVPQNLSASRPQDRQFILSSKKLLLSDSGFYLCAWSLRQGDSPLHFGNGTRLTVT.

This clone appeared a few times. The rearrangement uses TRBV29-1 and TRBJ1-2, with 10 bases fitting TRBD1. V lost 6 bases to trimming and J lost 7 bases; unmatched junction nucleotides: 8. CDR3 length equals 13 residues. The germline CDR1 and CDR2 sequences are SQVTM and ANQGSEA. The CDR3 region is CSVRTGGLSGYTF. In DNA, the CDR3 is TGCAGCGTCCGGACAGGGGGGCTCTCTGGCTACACCTTC.

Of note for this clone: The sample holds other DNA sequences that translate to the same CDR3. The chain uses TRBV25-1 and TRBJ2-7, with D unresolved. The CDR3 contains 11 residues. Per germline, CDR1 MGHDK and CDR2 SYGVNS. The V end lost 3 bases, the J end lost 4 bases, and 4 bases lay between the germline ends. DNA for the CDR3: TGTGCCAGCAGTGATGGGTACGAGCAGTACTTC. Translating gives CASSDGYEQYF.

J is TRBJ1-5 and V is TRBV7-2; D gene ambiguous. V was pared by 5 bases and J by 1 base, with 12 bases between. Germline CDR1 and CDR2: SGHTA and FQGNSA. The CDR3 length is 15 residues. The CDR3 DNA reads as TGTGCCAGCAGCCAAAAATTGGCCAGCAATCAGCCCCAGCATTTT. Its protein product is CASSQKLASNQPQHF.

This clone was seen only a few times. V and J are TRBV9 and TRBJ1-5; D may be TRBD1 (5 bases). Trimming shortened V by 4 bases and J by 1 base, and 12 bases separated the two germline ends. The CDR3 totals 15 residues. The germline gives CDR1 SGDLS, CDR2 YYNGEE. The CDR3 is CASSPLPGSNQPQHF. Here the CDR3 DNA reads TGTGCCAGCAGCCCTCTCCCAGGGAGCAATCAGCCCCAGCATTTT.

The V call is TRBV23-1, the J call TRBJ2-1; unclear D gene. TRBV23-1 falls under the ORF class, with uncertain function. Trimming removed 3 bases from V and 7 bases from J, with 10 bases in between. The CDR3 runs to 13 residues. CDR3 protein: CASSHPEENEQFF. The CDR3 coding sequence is TGCGCCAGCAGTCATCCAGAAGAAAATGAGCAGTTCTTC.

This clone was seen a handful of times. CDR3 nucleotides: TGTGCCAGCAGCGGAGCAAGCGGGGGGGCCCCTGGGGAGCTGTTTTTT. Amino acids: CASSGASGGAPGELFF. The gene calls are TRBV7-2 and TRBJ2-2, with TRBD2 identical over 10 bases. Germline V gene lookup returns CDR1 SGHTA and CDR2 FQGNSA. This CDR3 comprises 16 residues. V dropped 5 bases and J dropped 8; count of bases not matched to a gene: 11.

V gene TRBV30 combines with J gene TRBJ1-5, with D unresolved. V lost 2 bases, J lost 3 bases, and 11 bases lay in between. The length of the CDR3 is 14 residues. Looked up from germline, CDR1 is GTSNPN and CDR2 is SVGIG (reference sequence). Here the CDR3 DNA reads TGTGCCTGGAGTTCGGGGAGTAACAATCAGCCCCAGCATTTT. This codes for CAWSSGSNNQPQHF.

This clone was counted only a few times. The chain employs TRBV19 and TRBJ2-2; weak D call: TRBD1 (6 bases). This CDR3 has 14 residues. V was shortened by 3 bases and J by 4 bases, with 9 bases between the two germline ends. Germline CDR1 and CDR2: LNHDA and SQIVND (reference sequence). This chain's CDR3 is CASSIDRLTGELFF. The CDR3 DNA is TGTGCCAGTAGTATCGACAGGCTCACCGGGGAGCTGTTTTTT.

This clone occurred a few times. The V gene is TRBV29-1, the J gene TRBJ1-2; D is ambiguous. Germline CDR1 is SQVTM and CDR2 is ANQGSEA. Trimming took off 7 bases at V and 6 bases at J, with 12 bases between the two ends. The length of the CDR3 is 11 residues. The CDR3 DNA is TGCAGCGGTAAGGGTACCCATGGCTACACCTTC. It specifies CSGKGTHGYTF.

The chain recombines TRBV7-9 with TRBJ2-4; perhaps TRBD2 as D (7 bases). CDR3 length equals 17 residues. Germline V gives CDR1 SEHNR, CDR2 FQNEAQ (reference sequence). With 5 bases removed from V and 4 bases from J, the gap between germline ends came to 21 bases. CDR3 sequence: CASSLGAGDYRKNIQYF. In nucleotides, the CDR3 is TGTGCCAGCAGCCTGGGGGCAGGGGACTACCGTAAAAACATTCAGTACTTC.

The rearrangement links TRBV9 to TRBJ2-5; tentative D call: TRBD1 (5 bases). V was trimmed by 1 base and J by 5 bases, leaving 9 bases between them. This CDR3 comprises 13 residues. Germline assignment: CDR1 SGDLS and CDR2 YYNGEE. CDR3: CASSVSGRETQYF. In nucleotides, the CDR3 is TGTGCCAGCAGCGTATCAGGGCGGGAGACCCAGTACTTC.

The CDR3 here is CASSFLRGERNEQFF. The DNA for the CDR3 is TGTGCCAGCAGCTTTTTGCGGGGGGAAAGGAATGAGCAGTTCTTC. The V gene is TRBV5-6, the J gene TRBJ2-1; 8 positions match TRBD2. CDR3 length: 15 amino acids. Trimming took 2 bases from V and 7 from J; bases not matched to a gene: 8. Germline V lookup: CDR1 SGHDT, CDR2 YYEEEE. The full variable domain, rest sourced from reference TRBV5-6 and TRBJ2-1, is DAGVTQSPTHLIKTRGQQVTLRCSPKSGHDTVSWYQQALGQGPQFIFQYYEEEERQRGNFPDRFSGHQFPNYSSELNVNALLLGDSALYLCASSFLRGERNEQFFGPGTRLTVL.

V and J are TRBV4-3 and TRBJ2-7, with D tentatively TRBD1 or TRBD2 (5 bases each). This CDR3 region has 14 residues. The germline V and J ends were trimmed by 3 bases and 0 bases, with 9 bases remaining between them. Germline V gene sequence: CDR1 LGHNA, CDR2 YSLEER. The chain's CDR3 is CASSQMGVSYEQYF. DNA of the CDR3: TGCGCCAGCAGCCAGATGGGGGTCTCCTACGAGCAGTACTTC.

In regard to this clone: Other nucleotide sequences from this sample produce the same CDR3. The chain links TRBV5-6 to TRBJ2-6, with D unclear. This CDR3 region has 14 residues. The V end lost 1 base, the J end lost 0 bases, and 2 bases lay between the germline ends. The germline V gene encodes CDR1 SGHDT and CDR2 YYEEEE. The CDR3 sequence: CASSLSSGANVLTF. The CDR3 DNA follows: TGTGCCAGCAGCTTGAGCTCTGGGGCCAACGTCCTGACTTTC.

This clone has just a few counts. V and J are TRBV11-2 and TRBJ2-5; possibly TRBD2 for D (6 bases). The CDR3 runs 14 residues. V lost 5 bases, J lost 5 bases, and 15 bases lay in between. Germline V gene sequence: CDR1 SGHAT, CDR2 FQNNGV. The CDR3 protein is CASSQSRLAETQYF. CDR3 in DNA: TGTGCCAGCAGCCAATCCCGGCTAGCGGAGACCCAGTACTTC.

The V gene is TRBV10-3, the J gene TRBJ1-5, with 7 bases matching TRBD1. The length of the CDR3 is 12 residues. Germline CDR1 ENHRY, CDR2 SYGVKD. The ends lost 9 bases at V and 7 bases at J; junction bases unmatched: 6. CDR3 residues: CAIRQGGQPQHF. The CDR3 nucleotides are TGTGCCATAAGACAGGGTGGACAGCCCCAGCATTTT.